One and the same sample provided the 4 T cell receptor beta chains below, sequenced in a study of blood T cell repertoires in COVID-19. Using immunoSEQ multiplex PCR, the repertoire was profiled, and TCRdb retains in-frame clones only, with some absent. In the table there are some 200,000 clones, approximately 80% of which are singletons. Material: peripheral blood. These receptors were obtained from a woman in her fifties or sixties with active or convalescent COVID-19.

The CDR3 protein is CASSLAIQREVYNEQFF. CDR3 bases: TGTGCCAGCAGCTTAGCGATCCAGCGGGAGGTTTACAATGAGCAGTTCTTC. The chain employs TRBV11-1 and TRBJ2-1, with 9 positions matching TRBD2. Trimming cost V 0 bases and J 4 bases; bases outside gene matches: 7. This CDR3 region has 17 residues. Germline V gene lookup returns CDR1 SGHAT and CDR2 FQDESV (reference sequence).

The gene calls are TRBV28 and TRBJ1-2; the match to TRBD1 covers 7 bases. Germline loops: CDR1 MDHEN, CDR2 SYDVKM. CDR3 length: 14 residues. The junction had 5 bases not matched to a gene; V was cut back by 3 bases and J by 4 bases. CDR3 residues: CASSFPGGVYGYTF. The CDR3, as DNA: TGTGCCAGCAGTTTTCCAGGGGGTGTCTATGGCTACACCTTC.

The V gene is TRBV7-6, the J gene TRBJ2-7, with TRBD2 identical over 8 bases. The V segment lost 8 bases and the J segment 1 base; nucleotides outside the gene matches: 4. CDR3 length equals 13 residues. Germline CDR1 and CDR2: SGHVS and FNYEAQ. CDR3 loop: CASRASGSYEQYF. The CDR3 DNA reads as TGTGCCAGCCGGGCTAGCGGGTCCTACGAGCAGTACTTC.

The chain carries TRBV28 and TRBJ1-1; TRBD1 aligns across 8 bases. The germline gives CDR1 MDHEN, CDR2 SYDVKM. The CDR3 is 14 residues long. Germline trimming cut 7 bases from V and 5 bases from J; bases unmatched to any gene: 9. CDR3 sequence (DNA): TGTGCCAGCACCTGGACAGGGACGGGAACTGAAGCTTTCTTT. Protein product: CASTWTGTGTEAFF.